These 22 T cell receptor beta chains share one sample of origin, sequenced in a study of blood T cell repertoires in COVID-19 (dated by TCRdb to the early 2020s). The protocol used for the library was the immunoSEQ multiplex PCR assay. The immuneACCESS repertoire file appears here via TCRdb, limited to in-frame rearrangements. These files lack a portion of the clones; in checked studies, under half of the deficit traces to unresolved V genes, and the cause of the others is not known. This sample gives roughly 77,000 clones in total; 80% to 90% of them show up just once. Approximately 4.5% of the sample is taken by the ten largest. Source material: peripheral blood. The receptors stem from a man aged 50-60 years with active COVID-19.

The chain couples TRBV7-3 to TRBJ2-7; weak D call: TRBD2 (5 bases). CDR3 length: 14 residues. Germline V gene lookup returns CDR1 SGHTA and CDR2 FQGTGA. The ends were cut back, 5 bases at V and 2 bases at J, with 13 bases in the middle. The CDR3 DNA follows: TGTGCCAGCAGCCGAGACCCGGGAACCTACGAGCAGTACTTC. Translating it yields CASSRDPGTYEQYF.

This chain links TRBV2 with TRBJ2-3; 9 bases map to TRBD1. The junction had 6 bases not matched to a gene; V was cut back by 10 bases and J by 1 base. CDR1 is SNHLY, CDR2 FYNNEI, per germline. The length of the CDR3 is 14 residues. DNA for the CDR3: TGTGCCAACCCCGGGACAGGGCGCACAGATACGCAGTATTTT. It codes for CANPGTGRTDTQYF.

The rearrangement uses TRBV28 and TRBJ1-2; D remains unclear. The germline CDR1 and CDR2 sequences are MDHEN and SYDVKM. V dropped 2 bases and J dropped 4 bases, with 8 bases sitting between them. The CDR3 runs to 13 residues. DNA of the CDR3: TGTGCCAGCAGTTTAAGAGGGTCCTATGGCTACACCTTC. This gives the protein CASSLRGSYGYTF.

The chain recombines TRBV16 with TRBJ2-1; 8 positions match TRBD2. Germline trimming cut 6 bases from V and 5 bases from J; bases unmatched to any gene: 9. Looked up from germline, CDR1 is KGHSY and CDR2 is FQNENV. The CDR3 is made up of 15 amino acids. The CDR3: CASSFRGSGDNEQFF. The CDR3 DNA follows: TGTGCCAGCAGTTTCCGGGGTAGCGGGGACAATGAGCAGTTCTTC.

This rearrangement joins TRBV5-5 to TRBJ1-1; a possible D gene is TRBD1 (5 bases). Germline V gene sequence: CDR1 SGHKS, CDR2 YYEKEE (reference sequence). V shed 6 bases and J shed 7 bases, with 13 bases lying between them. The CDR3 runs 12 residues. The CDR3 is CASNGGLHEAFF. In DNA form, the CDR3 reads TGTGCCAGCAACGGGGGACTCCATGAAGCTTTCTTT.

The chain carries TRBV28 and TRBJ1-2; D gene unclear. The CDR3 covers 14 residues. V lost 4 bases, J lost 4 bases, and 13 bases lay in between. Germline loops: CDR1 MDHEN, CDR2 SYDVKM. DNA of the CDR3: TGTGCCAGCAGTTCAAAAGCGGGCGGCTATGGCTACACCTTC. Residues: CASSSKAGGYGYTF.

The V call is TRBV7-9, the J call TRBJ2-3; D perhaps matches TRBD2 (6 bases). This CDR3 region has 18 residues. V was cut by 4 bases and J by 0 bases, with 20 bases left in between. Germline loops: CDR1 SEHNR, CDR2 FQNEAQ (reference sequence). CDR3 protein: CASSSPGLTSTSTDTQYF. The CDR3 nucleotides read TGTGCCAGCAGCTCGCCGGGACTTACGTCAACTAGCACAGATACGCAGTATTTT.

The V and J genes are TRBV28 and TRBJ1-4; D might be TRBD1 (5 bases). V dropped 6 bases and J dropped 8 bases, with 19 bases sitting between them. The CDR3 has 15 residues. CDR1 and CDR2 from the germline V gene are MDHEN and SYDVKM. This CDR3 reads CASSTLEGVGEKLFF. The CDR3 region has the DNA TGTGCCAGCAGCACCCTGGAAGGGGTTGGCGAAAAACTGTTTTTT.

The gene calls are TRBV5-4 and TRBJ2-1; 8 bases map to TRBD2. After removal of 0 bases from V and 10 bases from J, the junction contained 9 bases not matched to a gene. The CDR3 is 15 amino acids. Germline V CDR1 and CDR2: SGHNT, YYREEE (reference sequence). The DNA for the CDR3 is TGTGCCAGCAGCTTGGCACGGGGGGGCCTTCAAGAGCAGTTCTTC. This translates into CASSLARGGLQEQFF.

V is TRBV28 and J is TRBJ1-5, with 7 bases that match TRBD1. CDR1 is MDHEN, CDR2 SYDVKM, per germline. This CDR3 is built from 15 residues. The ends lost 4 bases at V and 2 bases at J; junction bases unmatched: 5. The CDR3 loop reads CASSYRGRGNQPQHF. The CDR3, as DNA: TGTGCCAGCAGTTACAGGGGTCGGGGCAATCAGCCCCAGCATTTT.

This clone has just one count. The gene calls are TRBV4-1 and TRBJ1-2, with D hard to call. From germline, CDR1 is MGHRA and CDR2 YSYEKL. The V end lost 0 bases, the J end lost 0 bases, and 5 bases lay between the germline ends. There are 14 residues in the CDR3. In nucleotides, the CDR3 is TGCGCCAGCAGCCAAGATCGTTCTAACTATGGCTACACCTTC. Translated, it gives CASSQDRSNYGYTF.

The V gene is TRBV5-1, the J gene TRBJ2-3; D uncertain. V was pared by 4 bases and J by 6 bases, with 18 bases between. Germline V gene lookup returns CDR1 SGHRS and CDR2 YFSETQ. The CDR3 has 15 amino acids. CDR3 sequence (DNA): TGCGCCAGCAGCCCGGGTCCGATCAATGTCGATACGCAGTATTTT. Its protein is CASSPGPINVDTQYF.

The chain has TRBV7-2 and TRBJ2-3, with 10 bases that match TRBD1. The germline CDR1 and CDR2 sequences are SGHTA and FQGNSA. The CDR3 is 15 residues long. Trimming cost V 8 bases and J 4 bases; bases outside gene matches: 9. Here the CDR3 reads CASSSTGGNPDTQYF. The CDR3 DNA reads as TGTGCCAGCTCTTCGACAGGGGGCAACCCAGATACGCAGTATTTT.

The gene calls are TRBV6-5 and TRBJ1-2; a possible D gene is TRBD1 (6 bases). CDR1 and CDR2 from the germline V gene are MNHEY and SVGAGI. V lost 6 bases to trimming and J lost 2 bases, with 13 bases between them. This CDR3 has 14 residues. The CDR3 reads CASSSTGNNYGYTF. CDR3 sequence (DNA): TGTGCCAGCAGCAGTACAGGGAACAACTATGGCTACACCTTC.

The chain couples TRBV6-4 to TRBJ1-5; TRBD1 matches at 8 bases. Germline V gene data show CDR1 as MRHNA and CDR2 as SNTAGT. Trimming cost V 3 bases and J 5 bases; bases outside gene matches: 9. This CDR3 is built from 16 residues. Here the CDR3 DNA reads TGTGCCAGCAGTGATATCGTGGACAGGGAGGATCAGCCCCAGCATTTT. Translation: CASSDIVDREDQPQHF.

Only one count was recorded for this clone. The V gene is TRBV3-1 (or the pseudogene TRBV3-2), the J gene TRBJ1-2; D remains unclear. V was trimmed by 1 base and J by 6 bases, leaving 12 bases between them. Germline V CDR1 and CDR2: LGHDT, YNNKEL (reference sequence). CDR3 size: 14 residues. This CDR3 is CASSQGVGGHGYTF. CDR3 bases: TGTGCCAGCAGCCAAGGGGTGGGAGGCCATGGCTACACCTTC.

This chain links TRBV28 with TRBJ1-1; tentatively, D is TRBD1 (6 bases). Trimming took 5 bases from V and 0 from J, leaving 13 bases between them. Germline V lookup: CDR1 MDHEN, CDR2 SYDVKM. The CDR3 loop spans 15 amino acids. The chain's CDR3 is CASSPRGRMNTEAFF. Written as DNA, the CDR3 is TGTGCCAGCAGTCCCAGGGGTCGGATGAACACTGAAGCTTTCTTT. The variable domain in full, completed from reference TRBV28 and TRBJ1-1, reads DVKVTQSSRYLVKRTGEKVFLECVQDMDHENMFWYRQDPGLGLRLIYFSYDVKMKEKGDIPEGYSVSREKKERFSLILESASTNQTSMYLCASSPRGRMNTEAFFGQGTRLTVV.

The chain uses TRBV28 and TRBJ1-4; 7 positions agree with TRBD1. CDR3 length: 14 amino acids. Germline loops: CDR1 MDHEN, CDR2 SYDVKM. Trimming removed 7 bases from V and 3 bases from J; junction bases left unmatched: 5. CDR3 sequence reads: CASTAGGSNEKLFF. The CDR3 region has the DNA TGTGCCAGCACCGCAGGGGGGTCTAATGAAAAACTGTTTTTT.

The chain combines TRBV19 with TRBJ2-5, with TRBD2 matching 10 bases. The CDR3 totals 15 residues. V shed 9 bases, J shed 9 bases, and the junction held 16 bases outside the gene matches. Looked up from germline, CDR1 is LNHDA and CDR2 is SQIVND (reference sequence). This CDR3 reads CASRDLLAGKKAQYF. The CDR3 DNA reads TGTGCCAGCCGTGACCTACTAGCGGGGAAGAAGGCCCAGTACTTC. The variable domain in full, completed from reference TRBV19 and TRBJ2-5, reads DGGITQSPKYLFRKEGQNVTLSCEQNLNHDAMYWYRQDPGQGLRLIYYSQIVNDFQKGDIAEGYSVSREKKESFPLTVTSAQKNPTAFYLCASRDLLAGKKAQYFGPGTRLLVL.

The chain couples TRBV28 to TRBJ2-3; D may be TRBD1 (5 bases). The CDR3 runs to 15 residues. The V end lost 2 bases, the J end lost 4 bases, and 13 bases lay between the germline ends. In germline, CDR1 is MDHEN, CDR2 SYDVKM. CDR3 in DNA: TGTGCCAGCAGTTTAATAGGGGAAGCTGCAGATACGCAGTATTTT. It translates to CASSLIGEAADTQYF.

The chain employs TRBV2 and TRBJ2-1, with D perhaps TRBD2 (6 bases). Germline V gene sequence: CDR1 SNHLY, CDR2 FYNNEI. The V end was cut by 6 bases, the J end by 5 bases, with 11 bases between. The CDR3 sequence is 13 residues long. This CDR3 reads CASSTTRNNEQFF. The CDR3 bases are TGTGCCAGCAGCACGACTAGGAACAATGAGCAGTTCTTC. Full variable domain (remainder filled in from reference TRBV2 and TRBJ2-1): EPEVTQTPSHQVTQMGQEVILRCVPISNHLYFYWYRQILGQKVEFLVSFYNNEISEKSEIFDDQFSVERPDGSNFTLKIRSTKLEDSAMYFCASSTTRNNEQFFGPGTRLTVL.

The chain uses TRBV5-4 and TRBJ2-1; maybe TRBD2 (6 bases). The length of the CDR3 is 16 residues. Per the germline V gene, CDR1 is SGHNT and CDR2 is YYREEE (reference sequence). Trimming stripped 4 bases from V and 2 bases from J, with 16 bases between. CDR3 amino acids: CASSGVAGLTYNEQFF. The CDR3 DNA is TGTGCCAGCAGCGGGGTGGCGGGGTTGACCTACAATGAGCAGTTCTTC.